A selection of T cell receptor beta chains follows, all from one sample in a study of T cell changes during pregnancy in multiple sclerosis. Method: immunoSEQ multiplex PCR; TCRdb's copy keeps in-frame clones and lacks some. This sample has 26,000 or so clones, with about 92% found just once. Here the sequenced sample was peripheral blood, taken in the first trimester of pregnancy. The receptors come from a female donor in good health, enrolled as a control in a pregnancy study. Both conserved end residues are part of each CDR3. Each record gives: D gene, clone size, J gene, V gene, CDR3 protein, CDR3 DNA. A D gene is named only where the DNA matches it firmly. Only some rows state a clone size, as once, few, many or a class for expanded clones.

TRBD1 | - | TRBJ2-5 | TRBV30 | CAWGTQGAGETQYF | TGTGCCTGGGGTACACAGGGGGCTGGGGAGACCCAGTACTTC
TRBD2 | medium-sized | TRBJ2-1 | TRBV15 | CATSSPREGLNEQFF | TGTGCCACCAGCTCCCCGCGGGAGGGTTTGAATGAGCAGTTCTTC
- | - | TRBJ1-2 | TRBV29-1 | CSAATDYGYTF | TGCAGCGCCGCGACAGATTATGGCTACACCTTC
- | - | TRBJ2-1 | TRBV14 | CASSKLAAGYNEQFF | TGTGCCAGCAGCAAACTAGCCGCGGGTTACAATGAGCAGTTCTTC
TRBD1 | - | TRBJ2-7 | TRBV27 | CASSFAGGDYEQYF | TGTGCCAGCAGTTTTGCAGGGGGCGACTACGAGCAGTACTTC
- | - | TRBJ1-1 | TRBV4-1 | CASSQDRGRQNTEAFF | TGCGCCAGCAGCCAAGATAGGGGCCGCCAGAACACTGAAGCTTTCTTT
- | once | TRBJ2-7 | TRBV7-6 | CASSLASDNSYEQYF | TGTGCCAGCAGCTTAGCTTCCGACAACTCCTACGAGCAGTACTTC
- | medium-sized | TRBJ2-3 | TRBV9 | CASSGPSADTQYF | TGTGCCAGCAGCGGCCCTAGTGCAGATACGCAGTATTTT
- | - | TRBJ1-1 | TRBV29-1 | CSVEYGRGPTEAFF | TGCAGCGTTGAATATGGCAGGGGTCCCACTGAAGCTTTCTTT
TRBD2 | - | TRBJ2-1 | TRBV6-5 | CASSYGASGGYNEQFF | TGTGCCAGCAGTTACGGGGCTAGCGGGGGGTACAATGAGCAGTTCTTC
TRBD1 | - | TRBJ2-1 | TRBV10-1 | CASRPGQGQRGSSYNEQFF | TGCGCCAGCAGGCCGGGACAGGGGCAAAGGGGGAGCTCCTACAATGAGCAGTTCTTC
TRBD2 | - | TRBJ2-1 | TRBV28 | CASSLGGGEQFF | TGTGCCAGCAGTTTGGGCGGGGGTGAGCAGTTCTTC
TRBD2 | - | TRBJ2-1 | TRBV9 | CASSVVSSGGNEQFF | TGTGCCAGCAGCGTAGTTTCCAGCGGGGGGAATGAGCAGTTCTTC
TRBD2 | - | TRBJ2-1 | TRBV5-8 | CASSRTSGTDEQFF | TGTGCCAGCAGCCGGACTAGCGGGACCGATGAGCAGTTCTTC
TRBD1 | - | TRBJ2-7 | TRBV29-1 | CSVEDRSSYEQYF | TGCAGCGTGGAGGACAGGAGCTCCTACGAGCAGTACTTC
TRBD1 | - | TRBJ1-1 | TRBV7-6 | CASSETGSQGTEAFF | TGTGCCAGCAGCGAGACAGGGAGTCAGGGCACTGAAGCTTTCTTT
- | - | TRBJ2-1 | TRBV19 | CASSIAAPGYNEQFF | TGTGCCAGTAGTATAGCAGCCCCCGGGTACAATGAGCAGTTCTTC
TRBD1 | - | TRBJ1-5 | TRBV9 | CASSPDVGTGDVAQHF | TGTGCCAGCAGCCCAGATGTGGGGACAGGTGACGTGGCCCAGCATTTT
- | - | TRBJ2-2 | TRBV5-4 | CASSPGAGATGELFF | TGTGCCAGCAGCCCTGGGGCGGGGGCTACCGGGGAGCTGTTTTTT
TRBD1 | - | TRBJ1-2 | TRBV5-1 | CASSFGTVASGFYTF | TGCGCCAGCAGCTTCGGGACAGTAGCTTCGGGATTCTACACCTTC
- | - | TRBJ2-2 | TRBV9 | CASSGVGPGELFF | TGTGCCAGCAGCGGAGTGGGGCCCGGGGAGCTGTTTTTT
TRBD2 | - | TRBJ2-1 | TRBV10-3 | CAIHGGDNEQFF | TGTGCCATTCATGGGGGGGACAATGAGCAGTTCTTC
TRBD2 | once | TRBJ2-7 | TRBV27 | CASSFLAGGSTGGEQYF | TGTGCCAGCAGTTTTCTAGCGGGAGGGTCCACCGGGGGCGAGCAGTACTTC
TRBD1 | - | TRBJ2-7 | TRBV9 | CASSVETGAPYEQYF | TGTGCCAGCAGCGTAGAGACAGGGGCCCCCTACGAGCAGTACTTC
- | - | TRBJ2-5 | TRBV4-1 | CASSQDGTGAPWETQYF | TGCGCCAGCAGCCAAGATGGAACGGGAGCGCCTTGGGAGACCCAGTACTTC
- | - | TRBJ2-7 | TRBV9 | CASSVGLGTYEQYF | TGTGCCAGCAGCGTAGGACTGGGTACCTACGAGCAGTACTTC
- | - | TRBJ2-7 | TRBV7-2 | CASSLVRERVEQYF | TGTGCCAGCAGCTTAGTACGGGAGCGGGTCGAGCAGTACTTC
TRBD2 | once | TRBJ2-7 | TRBV18 | CASSPQRLAGYEQYF | TGTGCCAGCTCACCACAGAGACTAGCGGGCTACGAGCAGTACTTC
- | - | TRBJ2-1 | TRBV6-1 | CASSSSGAYNEQFF | TGTGCCAGCAGTAGCTCAGGGGCATACAATGAGCAGTTCTTC
TRBD1 | - | TRBJ1-1 | TRBV19 | CASTGQGWTEAFF | TGTGCCAGTACCGGACAGGGATGGACTGAAGCTTTCTTT
TRBD1 | - | TRBJ2-5 | TRBV11-3 | CASSLRQGAGETQYF | TGTGCCAGCAGCTTACGGCAGGGGGCCGGAGAGACCCAGTACTTC
- | - | TRBJ1-6 | TRBV7-2 | CASSPGGRRQLGSPLHF | TGTGCCAGCAGCCCCGGCGGCCGACGACAGCTTGGGTCACCCCTCCACTTT
TRBD2 | - | TRBJ2-1 | TRBV4-1 | CASSQVAGGPNEQFF | TGCGCCAGCAGCCAAGTAGCGGGAGGGCCGAATGAGCAGTTCTTC
- | - | TRBJ2-3 | TRBV6-5 | CASSYSGVTSTDTQYF | TGTGCCAGCAGTTACTCAGGGGTAACTAGCACAGATACGCAGTATTTT
TRBD2 | - | TRBJ2-5 | TRBV6-1 | CASSEVASGRVYF | TGTGCCAGCAGTGAGGTGGCTAGCGGGAGGGTATACTTC
- | - | TRBJ2-3 | TRBV5-8 | CASSPGEVFTDTQYF | TGTGCCAGCAGCCCGGGGGAGGTTTTCACAGATACGCAGTATTTT
TRBD1 | - | TRBJ2-7 | TRBV27 | CASSLIGTGVHEQYF | TGTGCCAGCAGCTTGATCGGGACAGGGGTCCACGAGCAGTACTTC
TRBD2 | - | TRBJ2-1 | TRBV7-2 | CASSLGGTVSNEQFF | TGTGCCAGCAGCTTGGGGGGGACTGTAAGCAATGAGCAGTTCTTC
TRBD2 | - | TRBJ2-5 | TRBV2 | CATTSRGVEETQYF | TGTGCCACCACGAGCCGGGGGGTGGAAGAGACCCAGTACTTC